One and the same sample provided the 29 T cell receptor beta chains below, sequenced in a study of T cell clusters in autoimmune cytopenias. TRB was amplified by touch-down multiplex PCR, primer pools A and B combined. Following a re-call of the multiplex PCR reads, TCRdb has one entry per CDR3 protein and lacks DNA. In total, the table holds a few thousand distinct CDR3 sequences. TRB amplification used around 270 ng of peripheral blood genomic DNA. Separately, the same data were catalogued under a study of T cell repertoires in aging, cancer and after chemotherapy.

The sequenced sample consisted of peripheral blood. The receptors were sampled from a human donor in good health.

This clonotype is labeled medium-sized based on frequency. This chain connects TRBV7-9 to TRBJ2-5; TCRdb picks TRBD2, but there is no DNA to check that call. The V gene's germline CDR1 is SEHNR and CDR2 FQNEAQ (reference sequence). The CDR3 has 15 amino acids. The chain's CDR3 is CASSLSAGVQETQYF. The full variable domain, rest sourced from reference TRBV7-9 and TRBJ2-5, is DTGVSQNPRHKITKRGQNVTFRCDPISEHNRLYWYRQTLGQGPEFLTYFQNEAQLEKSRLLSDRFSAERPKGSFSTLEIQRTEQGDSAMYLCASSLSAGVQETQYFGPGTRLLVL.

This CDR3 reads CASSLGGAGTDTQYF. J is TRBJ2-3 and V is TRBV12-3 or TRBV12-4; TCRdb outputs TRBD1, but without DNA this stays unchecked. The CDR3 runs to 15 residues.

This clonotype ranks as medium-sized in terms of frequency. The chain couples TRBV5-6 to TRBJ2-3; no DNA is available, so the TRBD2 call from TCRdb remains unchecked. CDR3 length: 16 amino acids. Germline V gene sequence: CDR1 SGHDT, CDR2 YYEEEE. The CDR3 is CASTPDKVPATDTQYF.

The CDR3 region is CASSYSPLRTSGGSTETQYF. The J gene is TRBJ2-5, the V gene TRBV6-4; TCRdb calls TRBD2, which cannot be checked without DNA. The CDR3 is 20 residues long. Per the germline V gene, CDR1 is MRHNA and CDR2 is SNTAGT.

This clonotype is deemed medium-sized by its frequency. The chain links TRBV19 to TRBJ2-1. CDR1 and CDR2 from the germline V gene are LNHDA and SQIVND (reference sequence). There are 14 residues in the CDR3. CDR3 protein: CASSSSSSYNEQFF.

This clonotype is identified as medium-sized (0.01 to 0.1%) from frequency. The genes are TRBV5-6 and TRBJ2-7; the D gene TCRdb calls, TRBD1, cannot be checked with no DNA. CDR3 size: 14 residues. Per the germline V gene, CDR1 is SGHDT and CDR2 is YYEEEE. Here the CDR3 reads CASSPRDRGYEQYF.

The chain uses TRBV12-3 or TRBV12-4 and TRBJ1-3; the D call from TCRdb, TRBD1, cannot be confirmed without DNA. The length of the CDR3 is 16 residues. CDR3 sequence reads: CASSLWGAASGNTIYF.

The chain joins TRBV4-1 to TRBJ2-7; TCRdb lists TRBD1, though no DNA is available to test this call. Germline assignment: CDR1 MGHRA and CDR2 YSYEKL. The length of the CDR3 is 15 residues. The CDR3 sequence is CASSPSGDGSYEQYF.

This sequence joins TRBV11-2 and TRBJ2-5; the TRBD2 assignment by TCRdb is unverifiable without DNA. This CDR3 is 16 amino acids long. Per the germline V gene, CDR1 is SGHAT and CDR2 is FQNNGV. CDR3 protein: CASSATPTSKGETQYF. The variable domain in full, completed from reference TRBV11-2 and TRBJ2-5, reads EAGVAQSPRYKIIEKRQSVAFWCNPISGHATLYWYQQILGQGPKLLIQFQNNGVVDDSQLPKDRFSAERLKGVDSTLKIQPAKLEDSAVYLCASSATPTSKGETQYFGPGTRLLVL.

According to its frequency, this clonotype is medium-sized. V usage is TRBV27 and J usage is TRBJ1-6; TCRdb designates TRBD1, a call that cannot be tested without DNA. Germline V gives CDR1 MNHEY, CDR2 SMNVEV (reference sequence). This CDR3 contains 14 residues. CDR3 loop: CASTPAGDNSPLHF.

The chain uses TRBV6-1 and TRBJ1-5; TCRdb's assignment of TRBD1 cannot be checked, as there is no DNA. CDR1 is MNHNS and CDR2 is SASEGT in the germline V gene. The CDR3 is 14 amino acids. The CDR3 sequence: CASSSDRAGQPQHF.

According to its frequency, this clonotype is medium-sized (0.01 to 0.1%). The genes are TRBV12-3 or TRBV12-4 and TRBJ1-2. The CDR3 runs to 13 residues. The CDR3 is CASSFGTFYGYTF.

This clonotype is labeled medium-sized based on frequency. The chain combines TRBV29-1 with TRBJ1-1; absent DNA, TCRdb's TRBD1 call cannot be checked. Germline loops: CDR1 SQVTM, CDR2 ANQGSEA. The CDR3 is 13 amino acids. The CDR3 region is CSARQGMNTEAFF.

This clonotype is classed as medium-sized by frequency. The chain combines TRBV19 with TRBJ1-2; as DNA is missing, the TRBD1 call by TCRdb cannot be tested. The germline CDR1 and CDR2 sequences are LNHDA and SQIVND (reference sequence). CDR3 length equals 13 residues. The CDR3 protein is CASSIGTPYGYTF.

The chain uses TRBV20-1 and TRBJ1-6; the D call from TCRdb, TRBD1, cannot be confirmed without DNA. Germline V gives CDR1 DFQATT, CDR2 SNEGSKA (reference sequence). This CDR3 has 15 residues. This CDR3 reads CSAPFPGTPYSPLHF.

This clonotype is identified as medium-sized (0.01 to 0.1%) from frequency. CDR3: CASSYRPEGSTEAFF. The genes are TRBV6-5 and TRBJ1-1. The CDR3 is 15 amino acids. CDR1 and CDR2 from the germline V gene are MNHEY and SVGAGI.

This clonotype ranks as medium-sized in terms of frequency. The chain links TRBV29-1 to TRBJ1-1. The germline gives CDR1 SQVTM, CDR2 ANQGSEA. The CDR3 consists of 11 residues. The CDR3 sequence is CSALLGTEAFF.

CDR3: CASSYQSGGGYYGYTF. The J gene is TRBJ1-2, the V gene TRBV6-2 or TRBV6-3. The germline V gene encodes CDR1 MNHEY and CDR2 SVGEGT. This CDR3 is 16 amino acids long.

This clonotype is called medium-sized based on its frequency. The chain combines TRBV12-3 or TRBV12-4 with TRBJ2-7; TCRdb selects TRBD1, and the lack of DNA leaves this call unchecked. The CDR3 sequence is 14 residues long. The CDR3 spells CASSLDRFPYEQYF.

This clonotype ranks as medium-sized in terms of frequency. This rearrangement joins TRBV24-1 to TRBJ2-1. In germline, CDR1 is KGHDR, CDR2 SFDVKD. The CDR3 spans 16 residues. This CDR3 is CATSDSGRTSYNEQFF.

J is TRBJ2-1 and V is TRBV27; TCRdb returns TRBD1, unconfirmable since there is no DNA. CDR3 length: 14 amino acids. Germline-derived CDR1 and CDR2 are MNHEY and SMNVEV (reference sequence). The CDR3 here is CASSYQGRDNEQFF.

CDR3 sequence: CAGKGTGDSPLHF. The genes are TRBV30 and TRBJ1-6; TCRdb lists TRBD1, though no DNA is available to test this call. CDR1 is GTSNPN and CDR2 is SVGIG in the germline V gene (reference sequence). The CDR3 is 13 residues long.

The chain carries TRBV12-3 or TRBV12-4 and TRBJ2-5; TCRdb reports TRBD2, a call that lacks DNA to check it against. The CDR3 is 14 amino acids. The CDR3 loop reads CASRPGLHQETQYF.

This CDR3 is CSAQTGVNNSPLHF. This chain joins TRBV20-1 and TRBJ1-6; lacking DNA, the TRBD1 call made by TCRdb goes unchecked. The CDR3 length is 14 residues. Germline values: CDR1 DFQATT, CDR2 SNEGSKA (reference sequence).

The chain couples TRBV4-2 to TRBJ2-1; TCRdb picks TRBD1, but there is no DNA to check that call. CDR3 length: 15 residues. The germline V gene has CDR1 LGHNA and CDR2 YNFKEQ. The CDR3: CASSQEGALLDEQFF.

This clonotype shows up as medium-sized by frequency. V is TRBV5-6 and J is TRBJ2-7; TCRdb proposes TRBD1, but this gene call is untestable without DNA. Germline CDR1 and CDR2: SGHDT and YYEEEE. The CDR3 spans 15 residues. CDR3 protein: CASTFKDRGRDEQYF.

J is TRBJ1-1 and V is TRBV6-2 or TRBV6-3; lacking DNA, the TRBD1 call made by TCRdb goes unchecked. Germline V lookup: CDR1 MNHEY, CDR2 SVGEGT. This CDR3 spans 18 amino acids. CDR3 sequence reads: CASSYSFQERGFGTEAFF.

Judged by frequency, this clonotype is medium-sized. V gene TRBV19 combines with J gene TRBJ1-2; TCRdb picks TRBD1, but there is no DNA to check that call. Germline CDR1 LNHDA, CDR2 SQIVND (reference sequence). This CDR3 region has 14 residues. CDR3 amino acids: CASSNPGQVDGYTF.

This clonotype registers medium-sized by frequency. This rearrangement joins TRBV27 to TRBJ1-3. From germline, CDR1 is MNHEY and CDR2 SMNVEV (reference sequence). The CDR3 has 14 residues. This chain's CDR3 is CASKLDSSGNTIYF.